These T cell receptor beta chains were read from a single sample in a study of regulatory T cells in long-lasting Graves disease. TCRdb used MiXCR to reprocess the multiplex PCR reads, holding one entry per CDR3 protein. The repertoire holds under 450,000 distinct CDR3 sequences, roughly 23% seen once, with around 30% in the top ten. The sequencing here drew on peripheral blood mononuclear cells (PBMCs), taken when the disease was refractory, from a patient treated with antithyroid drugs. The receptors here all came from a woman in her thirties or forties with Graves disease. CDR3s include the opening cysteine and the closing phenylalanine or tryptophan. Fields, in order: CDR3 length, V gene, J gene, CDR3 protein.

14	TRBV12-3/TRBV12-4	TRBJ2-4	CASSLGEAKNIQYF
13	TRBV7-2	TRBJ1-1	CASSLEQGTEAFF
13	TRBV11-3	TRBJ1-1	CASSAQGDTEAFF
11	TRBV12-3/TRBV12-4	TRBJ1-1	CASSVMAEAFF
20	TRBV7-9	TRBJ2-4	CASSLVPREGRVGARNIQYF
13	TRBV5-6	TRBJ2-2	CASSPGWPGELFF
14	TRBV7-6	TRBJ2-7	CASSPRTPSYEQYF
15	TRBV5-6	TRBJ1-1	CASSLTGAMGTEAFF
17	TRBV9	TRBJ1-6	CASSTRSRDPYNSPLHF
14	TRBV27	TRBJ1-6	CASTKPGQGIPLHF
13	TRBV3-1	TRBJ1-1	CASSQVGNTEAFF
15	TRBV19	TRBJ1-5	CASSPGQGHNQPQHF
14	TRBV28	TRBJ2-2	CAIQRESNTGELFF
13	TRBV30	TRBJ2-7	CAWRAQGTYEQYF
16	TRBV28	TRBJ1-2	CASSSPGTGQRQGYTF
17	TRBV7-9	TRBJ1-2	CASSLGSPTGMDYGYTF
15	TRBV28	TRBJ1-6	CASSSIRSENSPLHF
13	TRBV29-1	TRBJ1-5	CRGNRGQGQPQHF
14	TRBV6-1	TRBJ2-7	CASSHIKKTVEQYF
12	TRBV29-1	TRBJ1-1	CSVLLTGLGAFF
13	TRBV20-1	TRBJ2-5	CSAPPAGEETQYF
16	TRBV9	TRBJ2-2	CASSVILAGNTGELFF
11	TRBV15	TRBJ1-1	CATSRGGGAFF
13	TRBV7-2	TRBJ1-5	CASSQQGGQPQHF
15	TRBV27	TRBJ1-1	CASSRRQGGNTEAFF
16	TRBV7-9	TRBJ2-5	CASSFWLAGLQETQYF
13	TRBV29-1	TRBJ2-1	CSVEGDRDNEQFF
12	TRBV28	TRBJ2-1	CASSTGYNEQFF
16	TRBV5-6	TRBJ1-2	CASSLVWDRGLYGYTF
14	TRBV20-1	TRBJ2-7	CSAPKRATSYEQYF
14	TRBV7-6	TRBJ1-1	CASSSERGLTEAFF
18	TRBV6-1	TRBJ2-5	CASGKRLAGVWGEETQYF
14	TRBV6-1	TRBJ2-7	CASSVGAPPHEQYF
14	TRBV20-1	TRBJ2-5	CSARGGKGQETQYF
15	TRBV7-9	TRBJ2-6	CASSIQGPGANVLTF
14	TRBV6-5	TRBJ1-5	CASSLANVGQPQHF
14	TRBV19	TRBJ2-7	CASKPDRATYEQYF
17	TRBV7-3	TRBJ1-5	CANTYFKGACSNQPQHF
12	TRBV20-1	TRBJ2-3	CSARDLTDTQYF
12	TRBV10-3	TRBJ2-7	CAINTGFDEQYF
18	TRBV6-1	TRBJ2-2	CASSRWKEQGENTGELFF
18	TRBV11-2	TRBJ1-1	CASSLESVGFRGSTEAFF
11	TRBV3-1	TRBJ2-1	CASSELNEQFF
16	TRBV10-2	TRBJ1-6	CASSESILASNSPLHF
16	TRBV28	TRBJ2-5	CASRPGGTGGSGTQYF
15	TRBV28	TRBJ1-6	CASRGQGKYYSPLHF
15	TRBV11-2	TRBJ2-5	CASSFRWQERETQYF
18	TRBV7-9	TRBJ2-5	CASSFLTSTVADQETQYF
12	TRBV30	TRBJ2-7	CAWYPGGGEQYF
12	TRBV2	TRBJ1-3	CASTGVGNTIYF
12	TRBV19	TRBJ2-7	CASSMGGREQYF
15	TRBV2	TRBJ2-7	CASSEQQVNSYEQYF
12	TRBV20-1	TRBJ2-5	CSGLAAQETQYF
15	TRBV7-2	TRBJ1-3	CASSPRTSSGNTIYF
17	TRBV5-1	TRBJ2-1	CASSFGGLGQGAGEQFF
17	TRBV5-1	TRBJ1-5	CASSSGGIGYSNQPQHF
16	TRBV5-1	TRBJ2-2	CASRDPGLMNTGELFF
17	TRBV3-1	TRBJ1-2	CASSQDFLTPGGDGYTF
13	TRBV7-8	TRBJ1-5	CASSLVREQPQHF
12	TRBV30	TRBJ2-7	CAWSVGGYEQYF